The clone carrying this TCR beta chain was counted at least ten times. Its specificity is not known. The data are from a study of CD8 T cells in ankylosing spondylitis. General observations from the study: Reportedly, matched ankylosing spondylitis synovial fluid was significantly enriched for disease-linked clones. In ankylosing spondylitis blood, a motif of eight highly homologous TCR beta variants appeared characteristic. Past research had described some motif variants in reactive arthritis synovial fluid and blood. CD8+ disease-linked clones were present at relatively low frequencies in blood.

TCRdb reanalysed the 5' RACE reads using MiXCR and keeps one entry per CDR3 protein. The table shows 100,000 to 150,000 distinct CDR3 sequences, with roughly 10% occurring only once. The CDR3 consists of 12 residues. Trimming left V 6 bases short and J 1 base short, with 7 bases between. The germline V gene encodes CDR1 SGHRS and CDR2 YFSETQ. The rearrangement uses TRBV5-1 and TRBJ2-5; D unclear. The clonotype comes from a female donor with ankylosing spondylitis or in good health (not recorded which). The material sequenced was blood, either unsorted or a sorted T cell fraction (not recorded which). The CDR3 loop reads CASTGIQETQYF. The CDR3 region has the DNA TGCGCCAGCACCGGCATCCAAGAGACCCAGTACTTC. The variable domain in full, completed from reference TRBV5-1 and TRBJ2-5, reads KAGVTQTPRYLIKTRGQQVTLSCSPISGHRSVSWYQQTPGQGLQFLFEYFSETQRNKGNFPGRFSGRQFSNSRSEMNVSTLELGDSALYLCASTGIQETQYFGPGTRLLVL.